This paragraph covers one T cell receptor (beta chain) sequence. Participant-given clinical history determined each cohort assignment. These data are taken from a study of blood T cell repertoires in COVID-19. Study-level information: Collection of acute and convalescent COVID-19 samples took place in the United States, Italy and Spain.

The CDR3 length is 14 residues. Trimming cost V 3 bases and J 7 bases; bases outside gene matches: 2. Germline CDR1 and CDR2: KGHDR and SFDVKD. TCRdb's copy holds only in-frame clones and misses some; the assay was immunoSEQ multiplex PCR. The sample records roughly 500,000 clones, about nine tenths being singletons. What was sequenced was PBMCs or T cells enriched from blood (not recorded which). The receptor comes from a woman aged 60-70 years who had recovered from COVID-19. The chain uses TRBV24-1 and TRBJ2-1; 10 bases line up with TRBD2. As DNA, the CDR3 is TGTGCCACCAGTGATGTGACTAGCGGGAATGAGCAGTTCTTC. Amino acid sequence: CATSDVTSGNEQFF.